Listed here are 29 T cell receptor beta chains from one sample, sequenced in a study of T cell responses to AZD1222 COVID-19 vaccine. Libraries were prepared by immunoSEQ multiplex PCR; TCRdb keeps only in-frame clonotypes and omits some of them. The sample includes 90,000 to 100,000 clones, 85% to 90% seen only once; the top ten take approximately 15%. Sequenced here: peripheral blood, sampled 28 days after the second AZD1222 dose. These receptors were obtained from an adult who received the AZD1222 COVID-19 vaccine.

V is TRBV5-1 and J is TRBJ2-3; TRBD1 agrees at 10 bases. With V trimmed by 4 bases and J by 4 bases, 6 bases remained unmatched. Germline V CDR1 and CDR2: SGHRS, YFSETQ. The length of the CDR3 is 15 residues. The CDR3 here is CASSRGQGGPDTQYF. CDR3 nucleotides: TGCGCCAGCAGCCGAGGACAGGGGGGGCCAGATACGCAGTATTTT.

CDR3 loop: CASSILLAGVYEQYF. The CDR3 nucleotides read TGTGCCAGTAGTATCTTACTAGCGGGAGTTTACGAGCAGTACTTC. The chain links TRBV19 to TRBJ2-7; 11 bases line up with TRBD2. CDR3 length equals 15 residues. CDR1 and CDR2 (germline): LNHDA, SQIVND (reference sequence). Germline trimming cut 3 bases from V and 4 bases from J; bases unmatched to any gene: 5.

The chain is built from TRBV6-5 and TRBJ2-4, with 8 positions matching TRBD1. The CDR3 is 15 amino acids. Germline CDR1 MNHEY, CDR2 SVGAGI. The V segment lost 2 bases and the J segment 3 bases; nucleotides outside the gene matches: 3. This chain's CDR3 is CASSYQGAGKNIQYF. Written as DNA, the CDR3 is TGTGCCAGCAGTTACCAGGGGGCGGGCAAAAACATTCAGTACTTC.

This rearrangement joins TRBV5-1 to TRBJ1-6; D gene unclear. Trimming cost V 0 bases and J 1 base, with 5 bases left between them. The CDR3 extends over 15 amino acids. CDR1 SGHRS and CDR2 YFSETQ come from the germline V gene. The CDR3 here is CASSLGESYNSPLHF. In DNA, the CDR3 is TGCGCCAGCAGCTTGGGAGAGTCCTATAATTCACCCCTCCACTTT.

This clone showed up just a few times. The V call is TRBV11-3, the J call TRBJ2-3; D tentatively fits TRBD1 or TRBD2 (5 bases each). This CDR3 is 16 amino acids long. V gave up 6 bases and J gave up 2 bases, with 18 bases separating them. Germline CDR1 and CDR2: SGHNT and YENEEA. CDR3: CASSLAGTVNTDTQYF. CDR3 DNA sequence: TGTGCCAGCAGTCTGGCTGGGACGGTCAACACAGATACGCAGTATTTT.

The chain links TRBV10-3 to TRBJ2-7; 7 bases are shared with TRBD2. CDR3 length equals 14 residues. Losses at the gene ends were 3 bases for V and 5 bases for J; bases not matched to a gene: 7. Germline CDR1 is ENHRY and CDR2 is SYGVKD. The CDR3 spells CAISDRGGEDEQYF. The CDR3 coding sequence is TGTGCCATCAGTGATCGGGGAGGGGAAGACGAGCAGTACTTC.

The rearrangement joins TRBV5-8 to TRBJ2-7; 11 bases map to TRBD2. The V gene end was trimmed by 4 bases and the J gene end by 0 bases; junction bases not matched to a gene: 3. The CDR3 is made up of 15 amino acids. Germline V gene data show CDR1 as SGHTS and CDR2 as YDEGEE. The CDR3 region has the DNA TGTGCCAGCAGCCACGGACTAGCGGGCTCCTACGAGCAGTACTTC. Protein product: CASSHGLAGSYEQYF.

V is TRBV19 and J is TRBJ1-1; D is undetermined. Germline V gene lookup returns CDR1 LNHDA and CDR2 SQIVND (reference sequence). V was trimmed by 1 base and J by 0 bases, leaving 9 bases between them. The CDR3 covers 15 residues. CDR3 DNA: TGTGCCAGTAGTATAGCGGCACAGATGAACACTGAAGCTTTCTTT. Translation gives CASSIAAQMNTEAFF. The variable domain in full, completed from reference TRBV19 and TRBJ1-1, reads DGGITQSPKYLFRKEGQNVTLSCEQNLNHDAMYWYRQDPGQGLRLIYYSQIVNDFQKGDIAEGYSVSREKKESFPLTVTSAQKNPTAFYLCASSIAAQMNTEAFFGQGTRLTVV.

This chain links TRBV20-1 with TRBJ2-1; D remains ambiguous. The CDR3 loop spans 13 amino acids. The V and J ends lost 3 bases and 6 bases respectively, with 12 bases between them. Germline V gene sequence: CDR1 DFQATT, CDR2 SNEGSKA (reference sequence). The CDR3 DNA sequence: TGCAGTGCTAGTAGCCCCCGAGGCAATGAGCAGTTCTTC. Protein product: CSASSPRGNEQFF.

This chain links TRBV29-1 with TRBJ1-1; D gene unclear. The CDR3 covers 11 residues. From germline, CDR1 is SQVTM and CDR2 ANQGSEA. The V gene lost 6 bases and the J gene lost 1 base, with 6 bases spanning the gap. CDR3 bases: TGCAGCGTAGCTAGGAACACTGAAGCTTTCTTT. Encoded protein: CSVARNTEAFF. Full variable domain (missing parts from reference TRBV29-1 and TRBJ1-1): SAVISQKPSRDICQRGTSLTIQCQVDSQVTMMFWYRQQPGQSLTLIATANQGSEATYESGFVIDKFPISRPNLTFSTLTVSNMSPEDSSIYLCSVARNTEAFFGQGTRLTVV.

The CDR3 is CASVLTAGSGEQYF. The DNA for the CDR3 is TGCGCCAGCGTCCTTACGGCGGGGTCCGGGGAGCAGTACTTC. The rearrangement joins TRBV5-1 to TRBJ2-7; perhaps TRBD2 as D (6 bases). This CDR3 spans 14 amino acids. Germline V lookup: CDR1 SGHRS, CDR2 YFSETQ. V lost 7 bases, J lost 7 bases, and 21 bases lay in between.

The count of this clone is one. This rearrangement joins TRBV10-2 to TRBJ2-7; the match to TRBD2 covers 10 bases. The V segment lost 8 bases and the J segment 3 bases; nucleotides outside the gene matches: 7. The CDR3 runs to 14 residues. From germline, CDR1 is WSHSY and CDR2 SAAADI. The CDR3 nucleotides read TGCGCCAGCCGAGCGGGAGGGCCGGGCTACGAGCAGTACTTC. Translating it yields CASRAGGPGYEQYF.

The J gene is TRBJ1-5, the V gene TRBV21-1. TRBV21-1 constitutes a pseudogene. The CDR3 totals 15 residues. CDR3 residues: CASSPRGASNQPQHF. CDR3 DNA sequence: TGTGCCAGCAGCCCTAGGGGAGCTAGCAATCAGCCCCAGCATTTT.

The V gene is TRBV28, the J gene TRBJ2-2, with 14 bases that match TRBD2. CDR1 and CDR2 (germline): MDHEN, SYDVKM. J gave up 2 bases and V 4 bases, and 6 bases lay outside the gene matches. The CDR3 is made up of 18 amino acids. The CDR3 here is CASSSKGLAGVNTGELFF. DNA of the CDR3: TGTGCCAGCAGTTCAAAGGGACTAGCGGGAGTAAACACCGGGGAGCTGTTTTTT.

The V gene is TRBV7-9, the J gene TRBJ2-2; D unresolved. Germline V gives CDR1 SEHNR, CDR2 FQNEAQ (reference sequence). V lost 2 bases, J lost 4 bases, and 17 bases lay in between. The length of the CDR3 is 17 residues. The CDR3, as DNA: TGTGCCAGCAGCTTACTATACGTCAACGGCCTCACCGGGGAGCTGTTTTTT. Translation gives CASSLLYVNGLTGELFF.

V is TRBV12-3 or TRBV12-4 and J is TRBJ2-7; D gene ambiguous. V was pared by 10 bases and J by 6 bases, with 13 bases between. The CDR3 is made up of 11 amino acids. The CDR3 region is CAILWGSEQYF. CDR3 bases: TGTGCCATATTATGGGGATCCGAGCAGTACTTC.

The CDR3 DNA follows: TGTGCCAGCAGTGTGAGGGGGACCCAGTACTTC. Translating gives CASSVRGTQYF. The genes are TRBV27 and TRBJ2-5, with D perhaps given as TRBD1 or TRBD2 (5 bases each). Trimming removed 5 bases from V and 7 bases from J, with 8 bases in between. This CDR3 region has 11 residues. CDR1 is MNHEY and CDR2 is SMNVEV in the germline V gene (reference sequence).

V gene TRBV18 combines with J gene TRBJ2-1; 11 bases line up with TRBD2. This CDR3 spans 16 amino acids. With 6 bases clipped from V and 2 bases from J, the junction kept 6 bases outside the gene matches. Germline V gene sequence: CDR1 KGHSH, CDR2 LQKENI. CDR3 loop: CASSSTSGVTYNEQFF. The DNA of the CDR3 is TGTGCCAGCTCCTCGACTAGCGGGGTTACCTACAATGAGCAGTTCTTC.

The rearrangement links TRBV2 to TRBJ1-1, with TRBD1 matching 7 bases. From germline, CDR1 is SNHLY and CDR2 FYNNEI. The CDR3 extends over 13 amino acids. V trimming: 7 bases; J trimming: 4 bases; junction bases outside the gene matches: 6. The CDR3 sequence is CASTGGMGTEAFF. The CDR3 region has the DNA TGTGCCAGCACAGGGGGAATGGGCACTGAAGCTTTCTTT.

The V call is TRBV2, the J call TRBJ2-2, with 8 bases aligning to TRBD1. There are 15 residues in the CDR3. The ends lost 7 bases at V and 3 bases at J; junction bases unmatched: 7. Germline V gene data show CDR1 as SNHLY and CDR2 as FYNNEI. The CDR3: CASNGQGADTGELFF. The CDR3 nucleotides are TGTGCCAGCAATGGGCAGGGGGCGGACACCGGGGAGCTGTTTTTT.

The sample holds one count of this clone. The rearrangement joins TRBV5-4 to TRBJ2-3; D uncertain. Germline-derived CDR1 and CDR2 are SGHNT and YYREEE (reference sequence). The V gene lost 4 bases and the J gene lost 3 bases, with 6 bases spanning the gap. The CDR3 is 12 residues long. CDR3 sequence reads: CASSTTTDTQYF. The CDR3 DNA sequence: TGTGCCAGCAGCACAACGACAGATACGCAGTATTTT. Supplemented by reference TRBV5-4 and TRBJ2-3, the full variable domain reads ETGVTQSPTHLIKTRGQQVTLRCSSQSGHNTVSWYQQALGQGPQFIFQYYREEENGRGNFPPRFSGLQFPNYSSELNVNALELDDSALYLCASSTTTDTQYFGPGTRLTVL.

This clone came up once. CDR3 protein: CASSQERMTDSLTDTQYF. CDR3 coding DNA: TGTGCCAGCAGCCAAGAAAGGATGACAGATAGCCTCACAGATACGCAGTATTTT. The chain couples TRBV4-2 to TRBJ2-3; D possibly corresponds to TRBD1 (5 bases). There are 18 residues in the CDR3. In germline, CDR1 is LGHNA, CDR2 YNFKEQ. The V gene lost 0 bases and the J gene lost 2 bases, with 18 bases spanning the gap.

The J gene is TRBJ2-3, the V gene TRBV6-1, with D tentatively TRBD1 or TRBD2 (5 bases each). Trimming removed 2 bases at V and 8 bases at J, with 14 bases between. This CDR3 has 14 residues. Per the germline V gene, CDR1 is MNHNS and CDR2 is SASEGT. Written as DNA, the CDR3 is TGTGCCAGCAGTGAAACGGGGCCACGCGGTACGCAGTATTTT. Translation gives CASSETGPRGTQYF.

This clone showed up just a few times. The chain recombines TRBV14 with TRBJ2-5; no definite D call. The CDR3 contains 15 residues. With 1 base removed from V and 5 bases from J, the gap between germline ends came to 14 bases. The germline V gene has CDR1 SGHDN and CDR2 FVKESK. CDR3: CASSQGYGLQETQYF. The DNA for the CDR3 is TGTGCCAGCAGCCAAGGGTATGGGCTGCAGGAGACCCAGTACTTC.

J is TRBJ2-5 and V is TRBV5-6, with no clear D. V dropped 4 bases and J dropped 0 bases, with 10 bases sitting between them. CDR1 SGHDT and CDR2 YYEEEE come from the germline V gene. This CDR3 has 14 residues. The CDR3 is CASSAVGYQETQYF. CDR3 sequence (DNA): TGTGCCAGCAGCGCCGTCGGGTACCAAGAGACCCAGTACTTC.

The chain employs TRBV18 and TRBJ1-1; no clear D gene. There are 14 residues in the CDR3. Trimming cost V 1 base and J 6 bases, with 12 bases left between them. Germline CDR1 KGHSH, CDR2 LQKENI. The DNA of the CDR3 is TGTGCCAGCTCACCACAAACAGAGTGGTCTGAAGCTTTCTTT. Residues: CASSPQTEWSEAFF.

CDR3 sequence reads: CASSPAVTEAFF. CDR3 coding DNA: TGTGCCAGCTCACCGGCAGTTACTGAAGCTTTCTTT. The rearrangement joins TRBV18 to TRBJ1-1; D gene unclear. Germline lookup yields CDR1 KGHSH and CDR2 LQKENI. Trimming stripped 3 bases from V and 5 bases from J, with 7 bases between. CDR3 size: 12 residues.

The chain uses TRBV11-3 and TRBJ2-7, with 13 bases identical to TRBD2. The CDR3 spans 15 residues. Germline CDR1 SGHNT, CDR2 YENEEA. After removal of 4 bases from V and 3 bases from J, the junction contained 3 bases not matched to a gene. The CDR3 sequence: CASSSGTSGIYEQYF. The DNA for the CDR3 is TGTGCCAGCAGCTCCGGGACTAGCGGGATCTACGAGCAGTACTTC. Full variable domain (rest looked up from reference TRBV11-3 and TRBJ2-7): EAGVVQSPRYKIIEKKQPVAFWCNPISGHNTLYWYLQNLGQGPELLIRYENEEAVDDSQLPKDRFSAERLKGVDSTLKIQPAELGDSAVYLCASSSGTSGIYEQYFGPGTRLTVT.

The chain is built from TRBV19 and TRBJ2-5; tentative D call: TRBD1 (5 bases). In germline, CDR1 is LNHDA, CDR2 SQIVND (reference sequence). Trimming stripped 2 bases from V and 3 bases from J, with 10 bases between. This CDR3 is 14 amino acids long. CDR3 sequence reads: CASSILGREETQYF. Written as DNA, the CDR3 is TGTGCCAGTAGTATATTGGGCAGGGAAGAGACCCAGTACTTC.